The 27 T cell receptor beta chains presented below share a single source sample, sequenced in a study of blood T cell repertoires in COVID-19. Here immunoSEQ multiplex PCR was the method, and the copy in TCRdb shows in-frame clones only, minus some. The data hold some 210,000 clones, with more than 70% observed a single time. What was sequenced was peripheral blood. Every receptor here comes from a man aged 50 to 60 with active or convalescent COVID-19.

This chain uses TRBV14 with TRBJ2-7; 10 bases agree with TRBD1. CDR3 size: 20 residues. Trimming removed 1 base from V and 0 bases from J; junction bases left unmatched: 15. In germline, CDR1 is SGHDN, CDR2 FVKESK. The DNA of the CDR3 is TGTGCCAGCAGCCAAGCGGTCGGACAGGGGGTTGGATCAAGCTCCTACGAGCAGTACTTC. This codes for CASSQAVGQGVGSSSYEQYF.

V gene TRBV27 combines with J gene TRBJ1-5, with D unclear. The V and J ends lost 2 bases and 6 bases respectively, with 8 bases between them. Germline V gene data show CDR1 as MNHEY and CDR2 as SMNVEV (reference sequence). This CDR3 has 13 amino acids. The DNA for the CDR3 is TGTGCCAGCAGTTTACTGCGGGGTCAGCCCCAGCATTTT. This gives the protein CASSLLRGQPQHF.

The J gene is TRBJ1-2, the V gene TRBV12-3 or TRBV12-4; 7 bases match TRBD1. The CDR3 is made up of 11 amino acids. The V segment lost 5 bases and the J segment 7 bases; nucleotides outside the gene matches: 1. The CDR3 reads CASSPGGGYTF. CDR3 nucleotide sequence: TGTGCCAGCAGTCCAGGGGGTGGCTACACCTTC.

This chain joins TRBV7-9 and TRBJ2-1; weak D call: TRBD1 (5 bases). CDR1 is SEHNR and CDR2 is FQNEAQ in the germline V gene (reference sequence). Trimming removed 10 bases from V and 9 bases from J, with 13 bases in between. This CDR3 is 11 amino acids long. The DNA for the CDR3 is TGTGCCACCGAAGGGGATAGTGAGCAGTTCTTC. Protein sequence: CATEGDSEQFF.

This sequence joins TRBV2 and TRBJ2-4; TRBD1 is a possible D gene (5 bases). The germline gives CDR1 SNHLY, CDR2 FYNNEI. Trimming removed 2 bases from V and 6 bases from J, with 11 bases in between. The CDR3 runs to 14 residues. In DNA form, the CDR3 reads TGTGCCAGCAGTGAAAGTGGGGCGGTAAACATTCAGTACTTC. Protein: CASSESGAVNIQYF.

The J gene is TRBJ2-5, the V gene TRBV9; a weak D match, TRBD1 (7 bases). The germline V gene encodes CDR1 SGDLS and CDR2 YYNGEE. The CDR3 totals 15 residues. Trimming stripped 3 bases from V and 5 bases from J, with 17 bases between. The CDR3 DNA sequence: TGTGCCAGCAGCGGTCAGGGGGGACCTAGGGAGACCCAGTACTTC. It yields the protein CASSGQGGPRETQYF.

V and J are TRBV14 and TRBJ1-6, with D maybe TRBD1 (5 bases). The CDR3 runs 16 residues. Germline-derived CDR1 and CDR2 are SGHDN and FVKESK. Trimming cost V 4 bases and J 2 bases, with 12 bases left between them. The CDR3 region is CASSRRGVTYNSPLHF. CDR3 nucleotides: TGTGCCAGCAGCCGGCGGGGGGTGACCTATAATTCACCCCTCCACTTT. The full variable domain, with the rest looked up from reference TRBV14 and TRBJ1-6, is EAGVTQFPSHSVIEKGQTVTLRCDPISGHDNLYWYRRVMGKEIKFLLHFVKESKQDESGMPNNRFLAERTGGTYSTLKVQPAELEDSGVYFCASSRRGVTYNSPLHFGNGTRLTVT.

The chain links TRBV4-2 to TRBJ2-1; 7 bases agree with TRBD1. Per germline, CDR1 LGHNA and CDR2 YNFKEQ. The length of the CDR3 is 13 residues. Trimming removed 4 bases from V and 10 bases from J; junction bases left unmatched: 7. The CDR3 DNA sequence: TGTGCCAGCAGCCGCTCAGGGGACAGCGAGCAGTTCTTC. Amino acids: CASSRSGDSEQFF.

Points on this clone: Germline is not matched at one junction end, which may reflect a read error. The gene calls are TRBV7-3 and TRBJ1-1; D might be TRBD1 (6 bases). The CDR3 runs to 13 residues. From germline, CDR1 is SGHTA and CDR2 FQGTGA. The CDR3 here is CASSSDSSTKAFF. The CDR3 bases are TGTGCCAGCAGCTCGGACAGTTCCACTAAAGCTTTCTTT.

The V call is TRBV10-3, the J call TRBJ1-1; a weak D match, TRBD1 (5 bases). Germline CDR1 is ENHRY and CDR2 is SYGVKD. This CDR3 comprises 11 residues. V lost 7 bases to trimming and J lost 5 bases, with 8 bases between them. The CDR3 reads CAITSGTEAFF. DNA for the CDR3: TGTGCCATCACCTCAGGGACTGAAGCTTTCTTT.

Only a few counts were recorded for this clone. The chain has TRBV28 and TRBJ1-3; D unclear. The CDR3 is 13 amino acids. Trimming left V 7 bases short and J 0 bases short, with 7 bases between. Germline CDR1 MDHEN, CDR2 SYDVKM. CDR3 in amino acids: CASTQFSGNTIYF. CDR3 bases: TGTGCCAGCACCCAATTCTCTGGAAACACCATATATTTT.

The chain joins TRBV7-9 to TRBJ2-1, with 12 positions matching TRBD1. The CDR3 totals 15 residues. Germline V lookup: CDR1 SEHNR, CDR2 FQNEAQ (reference sequence). The junction had 5 bases not matched to a gene; V was cut back by 5 bases and J by 6 bases. CDR3 in DNA: TGTGCCAGCAGCCTATGGGACAGGGGGCTCAATGAGCAGTTCTTC. Residues: CASSLWDRGLNEQFF.

This chain links TRBV5-1 with TRBJ1-4; TRBD1 matches at 8 bases. With V trimmed by 5 bases and J by 8 bases, 8 bases remained unmatched. Germline V lookup: CDR1 SGHRS, CDR2 YFSETQ. CDR3 size: 14 residues. This chain's CDR3 is CASSPGQGGEKLFF. CDR3 coding DNA: TGCGCCAGCAGTCCCGGACAGGGTGGAGAAAAACTGTTTTTT.

V and J are TRBV12-5 and TRBJ2-5, with D maybe TRBD1 (5 bases). Trimming took 5 bases from V and 0 from J, leaving 7 bases between them. The CDR3 contains 13 residues. The germline CDR1 and CDR2 sequences are LGHNT and FRNRAP. The CDR3 DNA reads as TGTGCTAGTGGTACGACAGACCAAGAGACCCAGTACTTC. It yields the protein CASGTTDQETQYF.

The gene calls are TRBV5-6 and TRBJ2-5; 8 bases are shared with TRBD2. This CDR3 has 17 residues. J lost 2 bases, V lost 1 base, and 10 bases had no gene match. Per the germline V gene, CDR1 is SGHDT and CDR2 is YYEEEE. CDR3 amino acids: CASSLTPGGAVQETQYF. The CDR3 DNA follows: TGTGCCAGCAGCTTGACCCCGGGGGGGGCCGTACAAGAGACCCAGTACTTC.

The V call is TRBV7-3, the J call TRBJ2-7; 8 bases fit TRBD2. With 5 bases clipped from V and 2 bases from J, the junction kept 8 bases outside the gene matches. CDR1 and CDR2 (germline): SGHTA, FQGTGA. This CDR3 contains 15 residues. The CDR3 DNA reads TGTGCCAGCAGCCTCGGGGGTAGCGGGACCTACGAGCAGTACTTC. This encodes CASSLGGSGTYEQYF.

The rearrangement uses TRBV28 and TRBJ2-7, with TRBD2 matching over 10 bases. The CDR3 runs 17 residues. The V and J ends lost 4 bases and 3 bases, in that order; junction bases with no gene match: 12. Germline CDR1 is MDHEN and CDR2 is SYDVKM. The CDR3 loop is CASSSGSLAGRGYEQYF. CDR3 nucleotides: TGTGCCAGCAGTTCCGGATCACTAGCGGGAAGGGGCTACGAGCAGTACTTC.

The sample holds a few counts of this clone. The CDR3 sequence: CASSGGGAGQPQHF. The CDR3 bases are TGTGCCAGTAGTGGAGGGGGCGCGGGTCAGCCCCAGCATTTT. This rearrangement joins TRBV19 to TRBJ1-5, with 7 nucleotides matching TRBD1. The trim removed 5 bases at V and 6 bases at J, leaving 7 bases unmatched. This CDR3 is built from 14 residues. CDR1 is LNHDA, CDR2 SQIVND, per germline (reference sequence).

This chain links TRBV29-1 with TRBJ2-5; tentatively, D is TRBD1 (6 bases). The CDR3 sequence is 13 residues long. V dropped 4 bases and J dropped 3 bases, with 12 bases sitting between them. CDR1 is SQVTM, CDR2 ANQGSEA, per germline. The DNA for the CDR3 is TGCAGCGTTGCCGGGACACCTAAAGAGACCCAGTACTTC. Protein: CSVAGTPKETQYF.

The gene calls are TRBV11-2 and TRBJ2-7; the D gene is possibly TRBD2 (7 bases). CDR1 SGHAT and CDR2 FQNNGV come from the germline V gene. The CDR3 is 15 amino acids. V lost 2 bases, J lost 1 base, and 12 bases lay in between. CDR3 bases: TGTGCCAGCAGCTTAACTCGGGGGGCGTCCTACGAGCAGTACTTC. Amino acids: CASSLTRGASYEQYF.

V and J are TRBV6-4 and TRBJ2-1, with 12 bases identical to TRBD2. CDR3 length: 16 amino acids. Trimming took 11 bases from V and 6 from J; bases not matched to a gene: 14. CDR1 and CDR2 (germline): MRHNA, SNTAGT. The CDR3 DNA follows: TGTGCCCCGACTCAAAGGACTAGCGGGACCCCCAATGAGCAGTTCTTC. Protein product: CAPTQRTSGTPNEQFF.

The gene calls are TRBV5-1 and TRBJ1-2; 8 nucleotides line up with TRBD1. Trimming cost V 4 bases and J 8 bases; bases outside gene matches: 16. Germline CDR1 reads SGHRS; CDR2 reads YFSETQ. This CDR3 region has 16 residues. In nucleotides, the CDR3 is TGCGCCAGCAGCCCTTTTATTAACGGACAGGGAAACGGCTACACCTTC. Translation gives CASSPFINGQGNGYTF.

The chain has TRBV15 and TRBJ2-1, with 7 bases matching TRBD2. The germline V gene encodes CDR1 LNHNV and CDR2 YYDKDF (reference sequence). The CDR3 is made up of 15 amino acids. Trimming cost V 3 bases and J 3 bases; bases outside gene matches: 5. CDR3 coding DNA: TGTGCCACCAGCAGTAGCGGGTCAAACTACAATGAGCAGTTCTTC. Translation gives CATSSSGSNYNEQFF.

Remarks on this clone: Other DNA sequences of this sample code for an identical CDR3. The chain joins TRBV7-2 to TRBJ1-2, with TRBD1 identical over 9 bases. CDR1 SGHTA and CDR2 FQGNSA come from the germline V gene. This CDR3 has 13 residues. The V and J ends lost 3 bases and 4 bases, in that order; junction bases with no gene match: 0. CDR3 coding DNA: TGTGCCAGCAGCTTGGACAGGGGCTATGGCTACACCTTC. Its protein is CASSLDRGYGYTF.

This clone occurred a few times. This chain joins TRBV7-9 and TRBJ2-7, with 8 nucleotides matching TRBD2. This CDR3 region has 15 residues. Per germline, CDR1 SEHNR and CDR2 FQNEAQ (reference sequence). The V and J ends lost 7 bases and 0 bases, in that order; junction bases with no gene match: 8. In DNA, the CDR3 is TGTGCCAGCACCCCACTAGCGGTGAGCTCCTACGAGCAGTACTTC. This encodes CASTPLAVSSYEQYF.

The chain is built from TRBV5-1 and TRBJ2-7; the match to TRBD2 covers 14 bases. The CDR3 extends over 19 amino acids. J lost 2 bases, V lost 3 bases, and 13 bases had no gene match. CDR1 and CDR2 from the germline V gene are SGHRS and YFSETQ. CDR3 loop: CASSSKPGTSGSLTYEQYF. The CDR3 nucleotides read TGCGCCAGCAGCTCGAAACCCGGGACTAGCGGGAGCCTCACCTACGAGCAGTACTTC.

DNA of the CDR3: TGTGCCAGCATCCCAGCGGGGGGGAGCTACGAGCAGTACTTC. It encodes CASIPAGGSYEQYF. The chain has TRBV7-2 and TRBJ2-7, with 10 positions matching TRBD2. With 7 bases clipped from V and 3 bases from J, the junction kept 6 bases outside the gene matches. Looked up from germline, CDR1 is SGHTA and CDR2 is FQGNSA. The CDR3 contains 14 residues.